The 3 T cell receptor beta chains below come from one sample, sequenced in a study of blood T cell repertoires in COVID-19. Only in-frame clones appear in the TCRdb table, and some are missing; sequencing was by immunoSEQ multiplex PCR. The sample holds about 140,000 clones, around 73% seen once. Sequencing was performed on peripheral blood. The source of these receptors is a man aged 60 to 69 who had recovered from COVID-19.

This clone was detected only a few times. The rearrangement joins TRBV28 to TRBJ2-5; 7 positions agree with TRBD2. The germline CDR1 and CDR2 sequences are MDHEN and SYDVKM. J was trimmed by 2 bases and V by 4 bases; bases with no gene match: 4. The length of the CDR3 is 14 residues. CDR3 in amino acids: CASSWASGQETQYF. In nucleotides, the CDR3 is TGTGCCAGCAGTTGGGCTAGCGGACAAGAGACCCAGTACTTC.

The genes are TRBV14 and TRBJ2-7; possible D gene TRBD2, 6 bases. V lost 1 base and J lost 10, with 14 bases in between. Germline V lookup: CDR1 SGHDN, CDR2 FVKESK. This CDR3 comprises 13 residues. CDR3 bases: TGTGCCAGCAGCCAAGGTGCCGGGGGAGGACAGTACTTC. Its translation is CASSQGAGGGQYF.

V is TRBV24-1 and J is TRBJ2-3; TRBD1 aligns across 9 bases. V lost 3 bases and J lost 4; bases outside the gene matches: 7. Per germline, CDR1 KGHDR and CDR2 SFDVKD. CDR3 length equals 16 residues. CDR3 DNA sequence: TGTGCCACCAGTGATCTGACAGGGGGTCACGCAGATACGCAGTATTTT. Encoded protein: CATSDLTGGHADTQYF.